This T cell receptor (beta chain) appears in the sequencing data of a study of T cell responses to AZD1222 COVID-19 vaccine (dated by TCRdb to the early 2020s). About the investigation overall: Because spike-specific TCR depth and breadth did not differ between the two schedules, AZD1222 recipients who got a second dose at roughly 4 weeks were pooled with those who got a second dose at roughly 12 weeks. Trial participants were enrolled by age into subgroups of 18-55, 56-69 and 70-plus years, and about 150, 27 and 61 TCR-sequenced participants, respectively, were included in these subgroups. A total of 233 trial participants underwent TCR sequencing, of whom 207 received two doses of AZD1222 and 26 received two doses of the MenACWY control vaccine. The investigation overall reported the following: Because no day 14 peak-response samples were available, repertoires were characterized only after the peak T cell response. The 56-69-year group was small, and its depth increase did not reach significance, likely because of low power. Vaccine-associated CD4 TCRs spanned the whole spike protein, with dominant responses in regions 160-218 and 743-854. Participants were mostly white British, with more females than males. The authors suggested clonal diversity may have been underestimated. Only six AZD1222 recipients were SARS-CoV-2 seropositive at baseline, limiting conclusions about previously exposed vaccinees. Reportedly, almost half of the unique spike-specific TCRs recognized epitopes lying outside the regions that are mutated in the B.1.351 and B.1.1.7 variants. After two AZD1222 doses, spike-specific TCR breadth and depth were significantly higher than at day 0 and than in MenACWY recipients.

Reading the label with the study, this specimen's time point is: baseline before first vaccination. The vaccinee samples were drawn from two UK trials, COV001 and COV002, one of which was a single-blind randomized controlled phase 2/3 trial testing AZD1222 (ChAdOx1 nCoV-19) in healthy adults. For TCRbeta chain sequencing, PBMC samples from trial participants were taken at day 0 and at day 28 after the second dose. From a lookup of the germline V gene, CDR1 and CDR2 are MRHNA and SNTAGT. Spanning cysteine to phenylalanine, the CDR3 consists of 15 amino acids. CDR3 DNA is the only sequence kept; it has 45 bases, read in frame from the first base. V lost 4 bases and J lost 7 bases, and the count of bases not matched to a germline gene is 9. The CDR3 regions of human TCRbeta chains were subjected to immunosequencing. The study's processing was this. TCRs in the repertoires were matched against a reference library of SARS-CoV-2-specific TCRs that had been generated with the MIRA antigen-specificity platform. Breadth meant the fraction of unique TCRs that were SARS-CoV-2-associated, whereas depth meant the fraction of total T cells that were SARS-CoV-2-associated. Using the MIRA data, every spike-specific TCR was mapped to the spike region that the TCR reacted to and assigned to either a CD4 or a CD8 class. Log10-transformed breadth and depth values were compared by one-way ANOVA with Sidak's multiple comparisons tests. TCRdb took over this immuneACCESS table, retaining in-frame rearrangements with V and J assigned. Such tables are incomplete; in checked studies, under half of the missing clones stem from an unresolved V gene, and the remainder is unexplained. The V and J calls and clone size are taken from that table; D and trimming were inferred from the DNA. The sample records 120,000 to 150,000 clones, more than 85% of which are singletons. The ten largest make up approximately 2.1% of the sample.

A word on this clone: Its antigen is not yet known. No much larger clone is present one base from it, and per-base qualities are unavailable.

This chain joins TRBV6-4 to TRBJ1-2, with 10 junctional bases fitting TRBD1. Here the sequenced sample was peripheral blood, taken on day 0 of AZD1222 vaccination. This TCR came from an adult in good health. The DNA is TGTGCCAGCAGTGGCCCCGGGACAGGGGAGGGTGGCTACACCTTC. The translation is CASSGPGTGEGGYTF.